This TCR beta chain was identified during a study of metastatic and nonmetastatic thyroid tumors. TCRdb reanalyzed the PCR reads with MiXCR. The sample shows about 36,000 clones, 20% to 25% of them seen only once. This CDR3 has 14 amino acids. The germline V and J ends were trimmed by 0 bases and 8 bases, with 14 bases remaining between them. Germline CDR1 and CDR2: SGHRS and YFSETQ. No patient had received any treatment before thyroid surgery. The genes are TRBV5-1 and TRBJ1-2; D might be TRBD1 (6 bases). The sequenced sample consisted of blood. This TCR derives from a female donor with papillary thyroid cancer or a benign thyroid nodule (not recorded which). Some clones in this sample may be carry-over from other donors' samples. CDR3 region: CASSLGQDGGGYTF. CDR3 coding DNA: TGCGCCAGCAGCTTGGGACAGGACGGGGGCGGCTACACCTTC.